The next 27 T cell receptor beta chains were all read from a single sample in a study of OX40 agonist ivuxolimab in advanced cancers. Produced via immunoSEQ multiplex PCR; TCRdb's table is partial and in-frame only. The sample shows around 30,000 clones, 90% of them seen only once. The sample was CD4+ or CD8+ T cells sorted from blood, taken in a trial of the OX40 agonist ivuxolimab. These receptors originate from an adult with an advanced solid tumor such as melanoma, head and neck, liver or kidney cancer.

The V and J genes are TRBV13 and TRBJ2-7; D may correspond to TRBD1 or TRBD2 (5 bases each). The germline gives CDR1 PRHDT, CDR2 FYEKMQ (reference sequence). V dropped 4 bases and J dropped 6 bases, with 13 bases sitting between them. The CDR3 spans 13 residues. CDR3 sequence (DNA): TGTGCCAGCAGCTCGACCACGAGGGGCGAGCAGTACTTC. It specifies CASSSTTRGEQYF.

The chain combines TRBV19 with TRBJ2-1; D ambiguous. Germline CDR1 reads LNHDA; CDR2 reads SQIVND (reference sequence). V was shortened by 7 bases and J by 2 bases, with 6 bases between the two germline ends. The CDR3 is made up of 12 amino acids. CDR3 nucleotides: TGTGCCAGTACCTCGGCCTACAATGAGCAGTTCTTC. The encoded protein is CASTSAYNEQFF.

The chain has TRBV7-9 and TRBJ1-1, with D possibly matching TRBD1 (6 bases). V lost 1 base and J lost 3, with 12 bases in between. Germline lookup yields CDR1 SEHNR and CDR2 FQNEAQ (reference sequence). The CDR3 covers 15 residues. This CDR3 reads CASSLVSGAYTEAFF. CDR3 in DNA: TGTGCCAGCAGCTTAGTCTCAGGGGCATACACTGAAGCTTTCTTT.

The rearrangement links TRBV5-4 to TRBJ2-1; 7 bases line up with TRBD2. The CDR3 covers 16 residues. The trim removed 3 bases at V and 5 bases at J, leaving 11 bases unmatched. From germline, CDR1 is SGHNT and CDR2 YYREEE (reference sequence). CDR3 sequence: CASSSLPGTNNNEQFF. CDR3 DNA: TGTGCCAGCAGCTCTTTACCCGGGACTAACAACAATGAGCAGTTCTTC.

This clone was counted between two and nine times. V and J are TRBV4-1 and TRBJ2-7; D remains ambiguous. Germline-derived CDR1 and CDR2 are MGHRA and YSYEKL. With 4 bases removed from V and 3 bases from J, the gap between germline ends came to 13 bases. This CDR3 is 14 amino acids long. The CDR3 reads CASSPENSHYEQYF. The CDR3 region has the DNA TGCGCCAGCAGCCCTGAAAACTCCCACTACGAGCAGTACTTC.

The genes are TRBV7-9 and TRBJ1-1; the D gene is possibly TRBD1 (5 bases). Trimming removed 4 bases from V and 0 bases from J, with 12 bases in between. The CDR3 is 15 residues long. Germline-derived CDR1 and CDR2 are SEHNR and FQNEAQ (reference sequence). CDR3 protein: CASSSMDNMNTEAFF. For the CDR3, the DNA is TGTGCCAGCAGCTCGATGGACAACATGAACACTGAAGCTTTCTTT.

The rearrangement uses TRBV12-2 and TRBJ1-5; the table's D gene call, TRBD1, was not cross checked with the DNA. TRBV12-2 is a listed pseudogene. The CDR3 is 20 amino acids. CDR3 amino acids: CASRPPTLGTGRISNQPQHF. The CDR3, as DNA: TGTGCAAGTCGCCCCCCTACCTTGGGGACAGGGAGAATTAGCAATCAGCCCCAGCATTTT.

The gene calls are TRBV2 and TRBJ2-1; 9 bases are shared with TRBD1. The CDR3 totals 17 residues. Looked up from germline, CDR1 is SNHLY and CDR2 is FYNNEI. J was trimmed by 10 bases and V by 8 bases; bases with no gene match: 21. This CDR3 is CASPYSMPGQGHREQFF. The DNA of the CDR3 is TGTGCCAGCCCGTACTCCATGCCGGGACAGGGTCATCGCGAGCAGTTCTTC.

The genes are TRBV19 and TRBJ2-1, with D hard to call. Deletions cut 1 base from V and 7 bases from J, with 5 bases between. CDR1 and CDR2 (germline): LNHDA, SQIVND (reference sequence). The CDR3 runs to 12 residues. In DNA form, the CDR3 reads TGTGCCAGTAGTATAGTGGGGAATGAGCAGTTCTTC. This encodes CASSIVGNEQFF.

This chain links TRBV20-1 with TRBJ1-1; D is undetermined. CDR1 and CDR2 from the germline V gene are DFQATT and SNEGSKA (reference sequence). V gave up 3 bases and J gave up 1 base, with 3 bases separating them. This CDR3 region has 11 residues. The CDR3 is CSARGNTEAFF. DNA of the CDR3: TGCAGTGCTAGGGGGAACACTGAAGCTTTCTTT.

The V gene is TRBV5-1, the J gene TRBJ2-2; D is possibly TRBD2 (5 bases). Per germline, CDR1 SGHRS and CDR2 YFSETQ. This CDR3 contains 11 residues. Trimming cost V 6 bases and J 7 bases, with 7 bases left between them. In DNA, the CDR3 is TGCGCCAGCAAAGGAGGCGGGGAGCTGTTTTTT. It yields the protein CASKGGGELFF.

The rearrangement joins TRBV2 to TRBJ2-5; D is perhaps TRBD2 (6 bases). V was cut by 1 base and J by 3 bases, with 9 bases left in between. This CDR3 contains 14 residues. Germline-derived CDR1 and CDR2 are SNHLY and FYNNEI. This CDR3 is CASSEGDWEETQYF. The CDR3 DNA reads TGTGCCAGCAGTGAAGGGGACTGGGAAGAGACCCAGTACTTC.

This chain uses TRBV7-8 with TRBJ2-3; 10 bases agree with TRBD1. The CDR3 length is 16 residues. The V gene's germline CDR1 is SGHVS and CDR2 FQNEAQ. With 5 bases clipped from V and 3 bases from J, the junction kept 8 bases outside the gene matches. The DNA for the CDR3 is TGTGCCAGCAGCAGACGGACAGGGGGTTGGACAGATACGCAGTATTTT. This translates into CASSRRTGGWTDTQYF.

The V gene is TRBV6-5, the J gene TRBJ2-7; 9 bases fit TRBD2. There are 14 residues in the CDR3. V shed 5 bases, J shed 0 bases, and the junction held 2 bases outside the gene matches. Germline CDR1 is MNHEY and CDR2 is SVGAGI. The CDR3 region is CASSSGGSSYEQYF. CDR3 in DNA: TGTGCCAGCAGTAGCGGGGGGAGCTCCTACGAGCAGTACTTC.

This sequence joins TRBV7-6 and TRBJ2-1, with D perhaps TRBD1 (6 bases). This CDR3 has 15 residues. V was trimmed by 6 bases and J by 4 bases, leaving 16 bases between them. Germline V gene sequence: CDR1 SGHVS, CDR2 FNYEAQ. As DNA, the CDR3 is TGTGCCAGCAGTCGACCGGGACAATCATACAATGAGCAGTTCTTC. This translates into CASSRPGQSYNEQFF. The variable domain in full, completed from reference TRBV7-6 and TRBJ2-1, reads GAGVSQSPRYKVTKRGQDVALRCDPISGHVSLYWYRQALGQGPEFLTYFNYEAQQDKSGLPNDRFSAERPEGSISTLTIQRTEQRDSAMYRCASSRPGQSYNEQFFGPGTRLTVL.

The chain is built from TRBV9 and TRBJ2-1, with 7 bases aligning to TRBD2. The CDR3 has 13 amino acids. Germline values: CDR1 SGDLS, CDR2 YYNGEE. V lost 5 bases to trimming and J lost 8 bases; unmatched junction nucleotides: 7. The CDR3, as DNA: TGTGCCAGCAGAGACCCTGGGGGGGATGAGCAGTTCTTC. Residues: CASRDPGGDEQFF.

J is TRBJ2-1 and V is TRBV7-6; 14 bases line up with TRBD2. The V and J ends lost 4 bases and 7 bases, in that order; junction bases with no gene match: 6. The CDR3 totals 16 residues. Germline V gene lookup returns CDR1 SGHVS and CDR2 FNYEAQ. CDR3 amino acids: CASSWGTSGSNNEQFF. DNA of the CDR3: TGTGCCAGCAGCTGGGGGACTAGCGGGAGTAATAATGAGCAGTTCTTC. Full variable domain (outside the CDR3, taken from reference TRBV7-6 and TRBJ2-1): GAGVSQSPRYKVTKRGQDVALRCDPISGHVSLYWYRQALGQGPEFLTYFNYEAQQDKSGLPNDRFSAERPEGSISTLTIQRTEQRDSAMYRCASSWGTSGSNNEQFFGPGTRLTVL.

The genes are TRBV19 and TRBJ2-1; 13 bases are a match to TRBD2. The CDR3 spans 17 residues. CDR1 LNHDA and CDR2 SQIVND come from the germline V gene (reference sequence). V shed 3 bases and J 8 bases; nucleotides not matched to a gene: 10. The CDR3 sequence: CASSISGTSGILHEQFF. The CDR3 DNA sequence: TGTGCCAGTAGTATCTCCGGGACTAGCGGGATTCTGCATGAGCAGTTCTTC. Looking up the rest from reference TRBV19 and TRBJ2-1 gives the full variable domain: DGGITQSPKYLFRKEGQNVTLSCEQNLNHDAMYWYRQDPGQGLRLIYYSQIVNDFQKGDIAEGYSVSREKKESFPLTVTSAQKNPTAFYLCASSISGTSGILHEQFFGPGTRLTVL.

The V call is TRBV6-5, the J call TRBJ1-6; D perhaps matches TRBD1 (5 bases). Germline V gives CDR1 MNHEY, CDR2 SVGAGI. The CDR3 sequence is 15 residues long. V lost 5 bases and J 8 bases, leaving 16 bases between the germline ends. The CDR3 coding sequence is TGTGCCAGCAGTCCGGGTGTGGCAGGGTATTCACCCCTCCACTTT. Its protein is CASSPGVAGYSPLHF.

The chain carries TRBV4-1 and TRBJ2-3, with unresolved D. Trimming removed 0 bases from V and 14 bases from J, with 21 bases in between. The CDR3 has 15 amino acids. Germline CDR1 and CDR2: MGHRA and YSYEKL. This chain's CDR3 is CASSQDRGALSRGYF. In DNA form, the CDR3 reads TGCGCCAGCAGCCAAGATCGAGGTGCCCTGTCACGAGGGTATTTT.

The chain has TRBV6-7 and TRBJ2-2; 7 nucleotides align to TRBD2. TRBV6-7 is an ORF, with its function uncertain. V lost 8 bases and J lost 4; bases outside the gene matches: 1. The length of the CDR3 is 12 residues. CDR3 in amino acids: CASGRGTGELFF. In DNA form, the CDR3 reads TGTGCCAGCGGGAGGGGCACCGGGGAGCTGTTTTTT.

This sequence joins TRBV19 and TRBJ1-1; D perhaps matches TRBD1 (5 bases). This CDR3 contains 16 residues. V lost 3 bases and J 1 base, leaving 15 bases between the germline ends. CDR1 is LNHDA and CDR2 is SQIVND in the germline V gene (reference sequence). The CDR3 loop reads CASSMFGGYGNTEAFF. The CDR3, as DNA: TGTGCCAGTAGTATGTTCGGGGGGTATGGGAACACTGAAGCTTTCTTT.

The chain couples TRBV19 to TRBJ2-1; TRBD2 matches at 11 bases. Germline V gene sequence: CDR1 LNHDA, CDR2 SQIVND (reference sequence). This CDR3 contains 15 residues. The V and J ends lost 5 bases and 8 bases, in that order; junction bases with no gene match: 8. As DNA, the CDR3 is TGTGCCAGTAGTGCCCTAGCGGGAGGTGGCTATGAGCAGTTCTTC. Encoded protein: CASSALAGGGYEQFF.

The chain links TRBV7-2 to TRBJ2-5; unclear D gene. V shed 5 bases and J shed 0 bases, with 10 bases lying between them. The CDR3 contains 14 residues. CDR1 is SGHTA and CDR2 is FQGNSA in the germline V gene. The CDR3 region is CASSPQPYQETQYF. CDR3 DNA sequence: TGTGCCAGCAGCCCTCAGCCCTACCAAGAGACCCAGTACTTC.

Only one count was recorded for this clone. The CDR3 is CAISESGGQGRFNEQFF. The CDR3 DNA is TGTGCCATCAGTGAGTCCGGGGGACAGGGGCGATTCAATGAGCAGTTCTTC. The chain uses TRBV10-3 and TRBJ2-1; TRBD1 matches at 10 bases. This CDR3 contains 17 residues. V shed 0 bases and J 6 bases; nucleotides not matched to a gene: 8. The germline gives CDR1 ENHRY, CDR2 SYGVKD.

The chain couples TRBV6-5 to TRBJ2-3, with no clear D. Germline V gene lookup returns CDR1 MNHEY and CDR2 SVGAGI. This CDR3 comprises 14 residues. Trimming shortened V by 1 base and J by 0 bases, and 5 bases separated the two germline ends. CDR3 sequence reads: CASSYWASTDTQYF. DNA for the CDR3: TGTGCCAGCAGTTACTGGGCAAGCACAGATACGCAGTATTTT.

This sequence joins TRBV27 and TRBJ1-5; D call uncertain. Trimming cost V 2 bases and J 0 bases, with 8 bases left between them. This CDR3 contains 15 residues. The germline gives CDR1 MNHEY, CDR2 SMNVEV (reference sequence). CDR3 protein: CASSLGQYSNQPQHF. CDR3 nucleotides: TGTGCCAGCAGTTTAGGGCAGTATAGCAATCAGCCCCAGCATTTT.